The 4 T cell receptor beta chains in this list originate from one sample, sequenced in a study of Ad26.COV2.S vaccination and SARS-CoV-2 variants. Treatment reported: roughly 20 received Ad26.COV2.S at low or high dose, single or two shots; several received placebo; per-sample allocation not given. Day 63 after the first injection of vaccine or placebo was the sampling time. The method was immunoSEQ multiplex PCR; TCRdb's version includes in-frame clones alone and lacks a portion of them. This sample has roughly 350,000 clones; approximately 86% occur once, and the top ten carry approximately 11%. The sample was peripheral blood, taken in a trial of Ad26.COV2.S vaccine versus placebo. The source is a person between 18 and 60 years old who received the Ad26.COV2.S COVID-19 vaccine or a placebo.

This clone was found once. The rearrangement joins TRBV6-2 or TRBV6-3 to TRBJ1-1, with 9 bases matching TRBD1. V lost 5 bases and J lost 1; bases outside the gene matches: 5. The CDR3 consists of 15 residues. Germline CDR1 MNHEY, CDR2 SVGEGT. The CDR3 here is CASSIRQGGNTEAFF. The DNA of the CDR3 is TGTGCCAGCAGTATCAGACAGGGGGGGAACACTGAAGCTTTCTTT.

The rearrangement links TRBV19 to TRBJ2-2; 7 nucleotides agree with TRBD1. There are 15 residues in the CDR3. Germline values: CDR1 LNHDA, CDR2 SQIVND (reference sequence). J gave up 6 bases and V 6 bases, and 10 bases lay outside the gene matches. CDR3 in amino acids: CASSTGALRAGELFF. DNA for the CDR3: TGTGCCAGTAGCACAGGGGCCCTGAGGGCCGGGGAGCTGTTTTTT.

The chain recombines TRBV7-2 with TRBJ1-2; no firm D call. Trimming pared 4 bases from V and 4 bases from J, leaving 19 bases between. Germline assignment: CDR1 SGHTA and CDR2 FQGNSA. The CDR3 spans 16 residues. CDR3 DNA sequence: TGTGCCAGCAGCTCGTTAAGTGGTCTTTCCTCCTATGGCTACACCTTC. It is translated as CASSSLSGLSSYGYTF.

The CDR3 spells CASSSNPDTQYF. The DNA of the CDR3 is TGTGCCAGCAGTTCTAACCCAGATACGCAGTATTTT. This chain links TRBV6-2 or TRBV6-3 with TRBJ2-3; D is ambiguous. There are 12 residues in the CDR3. Germline V gene data show CDR1 as MNHEY and CDR2 as SVGEGT. V dropped 4 bases and J dropped 4 bases, with 6 bases sitting between them.